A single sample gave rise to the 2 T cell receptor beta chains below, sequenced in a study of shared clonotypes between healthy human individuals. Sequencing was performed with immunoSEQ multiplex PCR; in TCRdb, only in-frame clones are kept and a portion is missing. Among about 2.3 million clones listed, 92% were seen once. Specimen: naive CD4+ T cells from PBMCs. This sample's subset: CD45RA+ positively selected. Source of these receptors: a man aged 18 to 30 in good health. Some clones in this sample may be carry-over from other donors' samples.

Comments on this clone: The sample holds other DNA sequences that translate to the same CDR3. The CDR3 bases are TGTGCCAGCAGTGAAGGAGGCTACGAGCAGTACTTC. Translated: CASSEGGYEQYF. The J gene is TRBJ2-7, the V gene TRBV2; D ambiguous. CDR1 SNHLY and CDR2 FYNNEI come from the germline V gene. Trimming shortened V by 1 base and J by 3 bases, and 4 bases separated the two germline ends. The CDR3 consists of 12 residues.

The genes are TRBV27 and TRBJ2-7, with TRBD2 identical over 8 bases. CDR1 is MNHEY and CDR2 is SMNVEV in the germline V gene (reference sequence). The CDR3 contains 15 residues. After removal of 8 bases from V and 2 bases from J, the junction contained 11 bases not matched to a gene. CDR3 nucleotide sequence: TGTGCCAGCTCAATGGGAAGCGGGGGTACCTACGAGCAGTACTTC. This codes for CASSMGSGGTYEQYF.